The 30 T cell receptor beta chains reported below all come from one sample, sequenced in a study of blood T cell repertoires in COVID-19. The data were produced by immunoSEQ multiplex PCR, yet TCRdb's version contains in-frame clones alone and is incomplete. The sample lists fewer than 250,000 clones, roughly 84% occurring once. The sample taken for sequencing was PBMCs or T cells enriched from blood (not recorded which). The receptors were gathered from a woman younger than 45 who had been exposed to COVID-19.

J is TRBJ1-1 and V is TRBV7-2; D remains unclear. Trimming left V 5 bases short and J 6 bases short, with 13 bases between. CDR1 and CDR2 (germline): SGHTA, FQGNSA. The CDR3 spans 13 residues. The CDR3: CASSITPLAEAFF. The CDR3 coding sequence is TGTGCCAGCAGCATAACTCCGCTGGCTGAAGCTTTCTTT.

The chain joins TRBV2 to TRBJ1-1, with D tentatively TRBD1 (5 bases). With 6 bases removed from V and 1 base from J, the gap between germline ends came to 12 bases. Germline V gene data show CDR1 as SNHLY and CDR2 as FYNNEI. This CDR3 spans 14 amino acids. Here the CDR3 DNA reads TGTGCCAGCAGGTATAGGGGTAAGAACACTGAAGCTTTCTTT. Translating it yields CASRYRGKNTEAFF.

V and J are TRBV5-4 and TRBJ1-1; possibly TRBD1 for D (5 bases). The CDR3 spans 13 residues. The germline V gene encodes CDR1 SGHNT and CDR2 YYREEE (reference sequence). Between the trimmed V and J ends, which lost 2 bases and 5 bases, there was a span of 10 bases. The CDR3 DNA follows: TGTGCCAGCAGCTTCCAGGGAGGTACTGAAGCTTTCTTT. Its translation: CASSFQGGTEAFF.

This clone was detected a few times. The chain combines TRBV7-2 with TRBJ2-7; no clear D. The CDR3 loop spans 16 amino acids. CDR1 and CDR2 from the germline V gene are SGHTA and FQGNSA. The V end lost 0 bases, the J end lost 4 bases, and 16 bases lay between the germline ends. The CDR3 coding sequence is TGTGCCAGCAGCTTAGCTGGTCCCCTTGTCCTATACGAGCAGTACTTC. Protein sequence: CASSLAGPLVLYEQYF.

The CDR3 DNA reads TGTGCCAGCAGCCGCGGACAGGGTGAAAAACTGTTTTTT. This translates into CASSRGQGEKLFF. This rearrangement joins TRBV7-6 to TRBJ1-4; 8 nucleotides align to TRBD1. The length of the CDR3 is 13 residues. The trim removed 5 bases at V and 7 bases at J, leaving 3 bases unmatched. The germline V gene encodes CDR1 SGHVS and CDR2 FNYEAQ.

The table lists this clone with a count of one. The CDR3 coding sequence is TGTGCCAGCAGTTTAGGGCAGAACACTGAAGCTTTCTTT. It encodes CASSLGQNTEAFF. V is TRBV28 and J is TRBJ1-1; D is unclear. CDR1 is MDHEN, CDR2 SYDVKM, per germline. V was trimmed by 2 bases and J by 1 base, leaving 5 bases between them. This CDR3 is 13 amino acids long.

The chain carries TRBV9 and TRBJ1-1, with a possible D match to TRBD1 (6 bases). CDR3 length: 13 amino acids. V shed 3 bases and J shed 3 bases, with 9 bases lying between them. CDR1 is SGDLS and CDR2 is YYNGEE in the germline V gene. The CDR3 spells CASSGGQYTEAFF. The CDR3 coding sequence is TGTGCCAGCAGCGGAGGACAGTACACTGAAGCTTTCTTT.

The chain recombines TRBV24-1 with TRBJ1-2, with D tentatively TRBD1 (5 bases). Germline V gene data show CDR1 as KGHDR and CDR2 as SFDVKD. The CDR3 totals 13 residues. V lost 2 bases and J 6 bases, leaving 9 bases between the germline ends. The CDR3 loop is CATSDSGGDGYTF. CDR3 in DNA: TGTGCCACCAGTGATTCCGGGGGGGATGGCTACACCTTC.

As DNA, the CDR3 is TGTGCCTCTGAGGGGGGGAGGAACACTGAAGCTTTCTTT. Protein product: CASEGGRNTEAFF. The chain joins TRBV6-6 to TRBJ1-1; perhaps TRBD1 as D (6 bases). The germline CDR1 and CDR2 sequences are MNHNY and SVGAGI (reference sequence). CDR3 length equals 13 residues. V was clipped by 11 bases and J by 1 base, with 14 bases between them.

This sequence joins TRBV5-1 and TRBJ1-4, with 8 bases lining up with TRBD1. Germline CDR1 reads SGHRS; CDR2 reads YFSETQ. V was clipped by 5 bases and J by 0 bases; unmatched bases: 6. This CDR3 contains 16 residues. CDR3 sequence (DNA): TGCGCCAGCAGATCCGGGACAGGCACAACTAATGAAAAACTGTTTTTT. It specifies CASRSGTGTTNEKLFF.

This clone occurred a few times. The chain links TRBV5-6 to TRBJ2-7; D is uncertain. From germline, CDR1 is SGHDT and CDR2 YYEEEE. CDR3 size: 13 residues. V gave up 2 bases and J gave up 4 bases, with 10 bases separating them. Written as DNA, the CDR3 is TGTGCCAGCAGCTTATTCGCAGGTTACGAGCAGTACTTC. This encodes CASSLFAGYEQYF.

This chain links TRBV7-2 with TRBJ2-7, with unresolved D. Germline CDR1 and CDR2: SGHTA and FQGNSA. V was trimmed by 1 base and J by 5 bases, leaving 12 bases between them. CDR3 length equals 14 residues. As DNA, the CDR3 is TGTGCCAGCAGCTTAGAGCCGTGGTTCGACGAGCAGTACTTC. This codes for CASSLEPWFDEQYF.

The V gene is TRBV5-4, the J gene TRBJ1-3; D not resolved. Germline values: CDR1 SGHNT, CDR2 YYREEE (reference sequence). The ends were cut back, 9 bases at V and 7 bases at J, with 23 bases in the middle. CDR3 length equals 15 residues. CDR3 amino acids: CANRGSLVSWNTIYF. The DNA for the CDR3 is TGTGCCAACCGGGGATCTCTTGTAAGTTGGAACACCATATATTTT.

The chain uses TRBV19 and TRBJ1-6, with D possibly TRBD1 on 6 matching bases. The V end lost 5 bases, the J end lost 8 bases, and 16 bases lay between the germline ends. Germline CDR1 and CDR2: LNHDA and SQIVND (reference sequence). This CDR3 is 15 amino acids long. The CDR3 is CASSPLGQLDSPLHF. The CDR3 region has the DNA TGTGCCAGTAGTCCACTAGGACAGCTCGATTCACCCCTCCACTTT.

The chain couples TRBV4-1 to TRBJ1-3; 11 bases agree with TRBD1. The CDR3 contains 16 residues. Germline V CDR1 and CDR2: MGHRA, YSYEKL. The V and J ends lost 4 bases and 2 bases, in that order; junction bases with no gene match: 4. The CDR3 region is CASSLRGQGAGNTIYF. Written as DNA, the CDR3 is TGCGCCAGCAGCCTAAGGGGACAGGGGGCTGGAAACACCATATATTTT.

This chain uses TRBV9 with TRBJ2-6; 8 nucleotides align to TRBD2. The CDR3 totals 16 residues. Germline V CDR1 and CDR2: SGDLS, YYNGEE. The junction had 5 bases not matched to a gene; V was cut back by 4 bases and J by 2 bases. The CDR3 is CASSPVGGAGANVLTF. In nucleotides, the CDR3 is TGTGCCAGCAGCCCCGTCGGGGGGGCTGGGGCCAACGTCCTGACTTTC.

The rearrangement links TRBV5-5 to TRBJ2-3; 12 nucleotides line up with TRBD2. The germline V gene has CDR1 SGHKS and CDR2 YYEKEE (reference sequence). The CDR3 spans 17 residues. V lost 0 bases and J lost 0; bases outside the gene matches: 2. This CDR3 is CASSLEGLAGSTDTQYF. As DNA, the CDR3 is TGTGCCAGCAGCTTGGAAGGACTAGCGGGGAGCACAGATACGCAGTATTTT. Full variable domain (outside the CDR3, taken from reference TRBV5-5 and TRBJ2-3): DAGVTQSPTHLIKTRGQQVTLRCSPISGHKSVSWYQQVLGQGPQFIFQYYEKEERGRGNFPDRFSARQFPNYSSELNVNALLLGDSALYLCASSLEGLAGSTDTQYFGPGTRLTVL.

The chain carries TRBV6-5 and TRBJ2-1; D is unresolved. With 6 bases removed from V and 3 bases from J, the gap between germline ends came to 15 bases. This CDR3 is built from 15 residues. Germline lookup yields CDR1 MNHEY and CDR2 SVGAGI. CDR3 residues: CASRDRSFGYNEQFF. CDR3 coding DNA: TGTGCCAGCAGGGATCGTAGCTTTGGCTACAATGAGCAGTTCTTC.

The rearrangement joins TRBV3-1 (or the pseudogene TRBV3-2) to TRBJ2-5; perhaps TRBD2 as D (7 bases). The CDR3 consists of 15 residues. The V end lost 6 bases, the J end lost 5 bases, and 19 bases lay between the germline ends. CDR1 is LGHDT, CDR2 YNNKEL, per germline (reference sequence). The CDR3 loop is CASRLGGPGGETQYF. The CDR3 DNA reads TGTGCCAGCAGGCTGGGGGGGCCCGGAGGGGAGACCCAGTACTTC.

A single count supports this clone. The DNA for the CDR3 is TGTGCCAGCAGCTTTGGCCGAACCGCTCTGGTCGCTTTCTTT. It yields the protein CASSFGRTALVAFF. J is TRBJ1-1 and V is TRBV7-3, with D unresolved. From germline, CDR1 is SGHTA and CDR2 FQGTGA. V was clipped by 3 bases and J by 11 bases, with 19 bases between them. The CDR3 totals 14 residues. Full variable domain (remainder filled in from reference TRBV7-3 and TRBJ1-1): GAGVSQTPSNKVTEKGKYVELRCDPISGHTALYWYRQSLGQGPEFLIYFQGTGAADDSGLPNDRFFAVRPEGSVSTLKIQRTERGDSAVYLCASSFGRTALVAFFGQGTRLTVV.

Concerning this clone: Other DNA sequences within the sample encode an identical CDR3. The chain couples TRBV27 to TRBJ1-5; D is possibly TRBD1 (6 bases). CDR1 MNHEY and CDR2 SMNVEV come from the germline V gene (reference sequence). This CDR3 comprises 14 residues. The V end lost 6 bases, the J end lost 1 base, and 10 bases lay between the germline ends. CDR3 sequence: CASSFRGSNQPQHF. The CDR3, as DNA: TGTGCCAGCAGCTTCAGGGGCAGCAATCAGCCCCAGCATTTT.

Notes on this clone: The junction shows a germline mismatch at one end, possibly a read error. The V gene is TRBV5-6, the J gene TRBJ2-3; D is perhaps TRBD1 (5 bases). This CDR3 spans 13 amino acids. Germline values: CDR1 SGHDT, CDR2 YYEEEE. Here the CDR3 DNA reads TGTGCCAGCAGCTTGTTAGGGGCAGATACTCAGTATTTT. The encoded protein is CASSLLGADTQYF.

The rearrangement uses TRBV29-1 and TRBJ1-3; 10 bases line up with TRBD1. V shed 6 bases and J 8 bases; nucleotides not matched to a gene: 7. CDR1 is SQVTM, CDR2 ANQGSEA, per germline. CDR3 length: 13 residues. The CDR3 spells CSVLGQGSDTIYF. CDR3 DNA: TGCAGCGTCTTGGGACAGGGGTCAGACACCATATATTTT.

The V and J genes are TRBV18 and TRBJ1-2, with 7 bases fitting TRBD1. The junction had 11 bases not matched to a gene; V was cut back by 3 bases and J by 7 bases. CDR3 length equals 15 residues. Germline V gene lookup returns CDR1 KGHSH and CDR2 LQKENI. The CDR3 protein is CASSPPHRQGRGYTF. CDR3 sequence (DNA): TGTGCCAGCTCACCTCCACACCGACAGGGTCGTGGCTACACCTTC.

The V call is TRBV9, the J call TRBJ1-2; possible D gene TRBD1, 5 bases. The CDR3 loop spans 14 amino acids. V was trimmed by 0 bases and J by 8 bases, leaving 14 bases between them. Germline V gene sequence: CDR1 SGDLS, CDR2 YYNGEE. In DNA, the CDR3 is TGTGCCAGCAGCGTAGTGTCAGGGTTATACGGCTACACCTTC. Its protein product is CASSVVSGLYGYTF. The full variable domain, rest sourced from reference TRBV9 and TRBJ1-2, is DSGVTQTPKHLITATGQRVTLRCSPRSGDLSVYWYQQSLDQGLQFLIQYYNGEERAKGNILERFSAQQFPDLHSELNLSSLELGDSALYFCASSVVSGLYGYTFGSGTRLTVV.

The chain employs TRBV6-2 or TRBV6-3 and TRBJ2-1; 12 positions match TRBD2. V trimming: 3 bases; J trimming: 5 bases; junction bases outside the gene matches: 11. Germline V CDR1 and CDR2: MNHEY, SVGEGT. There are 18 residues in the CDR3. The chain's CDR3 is CASSYGLAGGLIDNEQFF. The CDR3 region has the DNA TGTGCCAGCAGTTATGGTCTAGCGGGGGGGCTTATCGACAATGAGCAGTTCTTC.

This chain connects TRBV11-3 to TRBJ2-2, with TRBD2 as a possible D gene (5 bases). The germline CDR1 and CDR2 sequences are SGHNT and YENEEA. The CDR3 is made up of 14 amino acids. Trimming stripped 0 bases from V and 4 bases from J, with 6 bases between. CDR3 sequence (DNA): TGTGCCAGCAGCTTAGATGGGAGCACCGGGGAGCTGTTTTTT. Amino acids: CASSLDGSTGELFF.

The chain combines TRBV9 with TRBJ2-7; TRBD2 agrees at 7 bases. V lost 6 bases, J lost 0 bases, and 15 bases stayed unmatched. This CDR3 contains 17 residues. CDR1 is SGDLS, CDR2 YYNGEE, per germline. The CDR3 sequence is CASTRGDQPIDSYEQYF. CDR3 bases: TGTGCCAGCACCCGGGGGGACCAACCTATCGACTCCTACGAGCAGTACTTC.

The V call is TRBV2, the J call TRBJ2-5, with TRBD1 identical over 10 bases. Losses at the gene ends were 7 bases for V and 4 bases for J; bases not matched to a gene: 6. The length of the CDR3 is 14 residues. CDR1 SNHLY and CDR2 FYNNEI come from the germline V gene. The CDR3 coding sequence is TGTGCCAGCATTCCTGGGACAGGGGCAGAGACCCAGTACTTC. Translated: CASIPGTGAETQYF.

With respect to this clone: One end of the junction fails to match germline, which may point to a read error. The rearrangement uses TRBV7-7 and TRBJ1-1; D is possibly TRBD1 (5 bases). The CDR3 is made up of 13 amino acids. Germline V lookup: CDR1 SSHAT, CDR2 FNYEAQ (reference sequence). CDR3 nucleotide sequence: TGTGCTAGCAGCAGCAGGGTGAACACTGAAGCTTTCTTT. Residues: CASSSRVNTEAFF.